This entry concerns a single T cell receptor beta chain. The antigen it recognizes is unknown. Base quality data are lacking; no much larger clone is found one base away. Including cysteine and phenylalanine, the CDR3 has 18 amino acids. Here the CDR3 DNA is all that survives: 54 bases in frame from base 1. The library was built by means of the immunoSEQ multiplex PCR assay. TCRdb limited this immuneACCESS table to in-frame rearrangements with V and J called. A share of clones is missing; checked studies link under half to unresolved V genes, and the rest is unexplained. In all, the sample holds some 32,000 clones, and 83% of those were seen once. Of the sample, roughly 2.5% is held by the ten largest clones. In the paper's terms, the treatment or condition label means: preoperative locoregional IRX-2 cytokine immunotherapy. The samples were obtained from a phase Ib study that tested preoperative, locoregional IRX-2 cytokine immunotherapy meant to prime immune responses. The donors were early-stage breast cancer patients who were given IRX-2 prior to surgery.

The data originate from a study of preoperative IRX-2 immunotherapy in early breast cancer (dated by TCRdb to the late 2010s). This receptor was obtained from a human donor with breast cancer. The material was lymph node tissue, obtained from a patient treated with IRX-2 immunotherapy. Recombination linked TRBV1 to TRBJ2-1; the table calls TRBD2, which could not be checked here. TRBV1 is a pseudogene locus. The CDR3 protein is CTSSQDASRASSYNEQFF. The DNA sequence is given as TGCACCAGCAGCCAAGATGCCTCGCGGGCCAGCTCCTACAATGAGCAGTTCTTC.